Listed here are 22 T cell receptor beta chains from one sample, sequenced in a study of blood T cell repertoires in COVID-19. Method: immunoSEQ multiplex PCR; TCRdb's copy keeps in-frame clones and lacks some. The repertoire holds approximately 290,000 clones, with 80% to 90% as singletons. The source material was PBMCs or T cells enriched from blood (not recorded which). These receptor sequences come from a woman in her thirties who had recovered from COVID-19.

The rearrangement links TRBV19 to TRBJ1-5; no clear D. The CDR3 loop spans 14 amino acids. V dropped 7 bases and J dropped 6 bases, with 16 bases sitting between them. The V gene's germline CDR1 is LNHDA and CDR2 SQIVND (reference sequence). Here the CDR3 reads CASNGLEGGQPQHF. As DNA, the CDR3 is TGTGCCAGTAATGGACTGGAGGGAGGTCAGCCCCAGCATTTT. The variable domain in full, with the rest retrieved from reference TRBV19 and TRBJ1-5, is DGGITQSPKYLFRKEGQNVTLSCEQNLNHDAMYWYRQDPGQGLRLIYYSQIVNDFQKGDIAEGYSVSREKKESFPLTVTSAQKNPTAFYLCASNGLEGGQPQHFGDGTRLSIL.

The CDR3 is CASSTLPGFTEAFF. The DNA of the CDR3 is TGTGCCAGCAGCACACTCCCAGGGTTCACTGAAGCTTTCTTT. The chain links TRBV7-9 to TRBJ1-1, with a tentative D call TRBD1 (5 bases). V shed 5 bases and J shed 4 bases, with 14 bases lying between them. The CDR3 is 14 amino acids. Germline CDR1 and CDR2: SEHNR and FQNEAQ (reference sequence).

This clone was detected once. The rearrangement links TRBV28 to TRBJ2-7, with D perhaps matching TRBD1 (6 bases). The CDR3 runs 15 residues. CDR1 MDHEN and CDR2 SYDVKM come from the germline V gene. Trimming stripped 8 bases from V and 0 bases from J, with 17 bases between. CDR3 protein: CASGSRTATSYEQYF. CDR3 nucleotide sequence: TGTGCCAGCGGTTCTCGGACAGCAACCTCCTACGAGCAGTACTTC. Full variable domain (missing parts from reference TRBV28 and TRBJ2-7): DVKVTQSSRYLVKRTGEKVFLECVQDMDHENMFWYRQDPGLGLRLIYFSYDVKMKEKGDIPEGYSVSREKKERFSLILESASTNQTSMYLCASGSRTATSYEQYFGPGTRLTVT.

The chain employs TRBV28 and TRBJ1-2; D perhaps matches TRBD1 (5 bases). The V end lost 3 bases, the J end lost 4 bases, and 12 bases lay between the germline ends. Germline V gene data show CDR1 as MDHEN and CDR2 as SYDVKM. This CDR3 has 14 residues. CDR3 sequence: CASSFGGILYGYTF. For the CDR3, the DNA is TGTGCCAGCAGTTTTGGGGGGATTCTCTATGGCTACACCTTC.

This clone was seen a single time. This chain connects TRBV6-5 to TRBJ1-2; no reliable D call. The CDR3 runs to 13 residues. Germline CDR1 reads MNHEY; CDR2 reads SVGAGI. V shed 3 bases and J shed 1 base, with 6 bases lying between them. This CDR3 is CASSYRSNYGYTF. As DNA, the CDR3 is TGTGCCAGCAGTTATAGGAGTAACTATGGCTACACCTTC.

The chain links TRBV5-1 to TRBJ2-5, with 11 bases fitting TRBD2. The V gene's germline CDR1 is SGHRS and CDR2 YFSETQ. This CDR3 spans 15 amino acids. With 7 bases clipped from V and 4 bases from J, the junction kept 9 bases outside the gene matches. In DNA form, the CDR3 reads TGCGCCAGCTCGTTAGCGGGAGGGCCGCGAGAGACCCAGTACTTC. Protein sequence: CASSLAGGPRETQYF.

The gene calls are TRBV20-1 and TRBJ2-3; 11 bases align to TRBD2. CDR1 is DFQATT and CDR2 is SNEGSKA in the germline V gene (reference sequence). J lost 3 bases, V lost 3 bases, and 5 bases had no gene match. The CDR3 contains 15 residues. CDR3 DNA sequence: TGCAGTGCTAGTAGTAGCGGGAGGGGAACAGATACGCAGTATTTT. It yields the protein CSASSSGRGTDTQYF.

The chain recombines TRBV28 with TRBJ1-6; tentatively, D is TRBD1 (5 bases). Trimming took off 5 bases at V and 10 bases at J, with 12 bases between the two ends. CDR1 and CDR2 from the germline V gene are MDHEN and SYDVKM. This CDR3 is built from 13 residues. CDR3 DNA: TGTGCCAGCAGTCGCGGGGACTACTCACCCCTCCACTTT. This sequence encodes CASSRGDYSPLHF.

The chain recombines TRBV5-1 with TRBJ1-5; possibly TRBD1 for D (6 bases). The CDR3 is 17 residues long. The germline CDR1 and CDR2 sequences are SGHRS and YFSETQ. V was shortened by 0 bases and J by 4 bases, with 17 bases between the two germline ends. In nucleotides, the CDR3 is TGCGCCAGCAGCTTGGGATCAGGGGAGGGGGGTAATCAGCCCCAGCATTTT. Residues: CASSLGSGEGGNQPQHF.

This chain links TRBV4-1 with TRBJ1-5; 9 bases are shared with TRBD1. In germline, CDR1 is MGHRA, CDR2 YSYEKL. This CDR3 has 13 amino acids. Losses at the gene ends were 0 bases for V and 15 bases for J; bases not matched to a gene: 6. The CDR3 DNA reads TGCGCCAGCAGCCAAGATCGGACAGGGGACTTGCATTTT. Translating it yields CASSQDRTGDLHF.

The chain employs TRBV6-5 and TRBJ2-7, with TRBD2 matching over 7 bases. The CDR3 contains 13 residues. V shed 7 bases, J shed 1 base, and the junction held 4 bases outside the gene matches. CDR1 and CDR2 from the germline V gene are MNHEY and SVGAGI. CDR3 coding DNA: TGTGCCAGCACGCCTAGCGGATCCTACGAGCAGTACTTC. Translating gives CASTPSGSYEQYF.

The chain couples TRBV7-9 to TRBJ1-1; 9 bases map to TRBD1. This CDR3 spans 14 amino acids. The germline CDR1 and CDR2 sequences are SEHNR and FQNEAQ (reference sequence). J gave up 7 bases and V 4 bases, and 7 bases lay outside the gene matches. The CDR3 spells CASSSPGTGNEAFF. The CDR3 coding sequence is TGTGCCAGCAGCTCCCCAGGGACAGGGAATGAAGCTTTCTTT. The entire variable domain, with the rest obtained from reference TRBV7-9 and TRBJ1-1, is as follows: DTGVSQNPRHKITKRGQNVTFRCDPISEHNRLYWYRQTLGQGPEFLTYFQNEAQLEKSRLLSDRFSAERPKGSFSTLEIQRTEQGDSAMYLCASSSPGTGNEAFFGQGTRLTVV.

The chain links TRBV11-3 to TRBJ2-7; 7 nucleotides align to TRBD1. With 5 bases clipped from V and 2 bases from J, the junction kept 6 bases outside the gene matches. Germline-derived CDR1 and CDR2 are SGHNT and YENEEA. The CDR3 runs to 14 residues. CDR3 in DNA: TGTGCCAGCAGCCCCGGGACAGCCACCTACGAGCAGTACTTC. It encodes CASSPGTATYEQYF. The variable domain in full, completed from reference TRBV11-3 and TRBJ2-7, reads EAGVVQSPRYKIIEKKQPVAFWCNPISGHNTLYWYLQNLGQGPELLIRYENEEAVDDSQLPKDRFSAERLKGVDSTLKIQPAELGDSAVYLCASSPGTATYEQYFGPGTRLTVT.

The V and J genes are TRBV6-6 and TRBJ2-6; D is possibly TRBD2 (7 bases). CDR3 size: 19 residues. Between the trimmed V and J ends, which lost 5 bases and 0 bases, there was a span of 20 bases. CDR1 and CDR2 from the germline V gene are MNHNY and SVGAGI (reference sequence). CDR3 nucleotide sequence: TGTGCCAGCAGTCCCTATTGGGAGGGGGGAAGCTCTGGGGCCAACGTCCTGACTTTC. It is translated as CASSPYWEGGSSGANVLTF.

The rearrangement joins TRBV28 to TRBJ1-4, with D unclear. V was shortened by 3 bases and J by 8 bases, with 16 bases between the two germline ends. The CDR3 has 15 residues. Germline CDR1 is MDHEN and CDR2 is SYDVKM. CDR3 region: CASSFRESPREKLFF. The CDR3, as DNA: TGTGCCAGCAGTTTTCGGGAATCCCCTAGGGAAAAACTGTTTTTT.

The gene calls are TRBV3-1 (or the pseudogene TRBV3-2) and TRBJ2-7; 7 nucleotides align to TRBD1. Per germline, CDR1 LGHDT and CDR2 YNNKEL (reference sequence). The CDR3 extends over 13 amino acids. The V segment lost 3 bases and the J segment 7 bases; nucleotides outside the gene matches: 6. CDR3 DNA: TGTGCCAGCAGCCACTCCGACAGGGTTGAGCAGTACTTC. It specifies CASSHSDRVEQYF.

The chain couples TRBV28 to TRBJ2-7; 8 bases agree with TRBD1. The ends lost 2 bases at V and 5 bases at J; junction bases unmatched: 5. The CDR3 consists of 14 residues. Per the germline V gene, CDR1 is MDHEN and CDR2 is SYDVKM. The CDR3 is CASSLQGADDEQYF. CDR3 coding DNA: TGTGCCAGCAGTTTACAGGGGGCGGACGACGAGCAGTACTTC. Looking up the rest from reference TRBV28 and TRBJ2-7 gives the full variable domain: DVKVTQSSRYLVKRTGEKVFLECVQDMDHENMFWYRQDPGLGLRLIYFSYDVKMKEKGDIPEGYSVSREKKERFSLILESASTNQTSMYLCASSLQGADDEQYFGPGTRLTVT.

The J gene is TRBJ2-7, the V gene TRBV7-6; the D gene is possibly TRBD1 (6 bases). V lost 4 bases and J lost 3, with 13 bases in between. The CDR3 has 14 amino acids. Germline CDR1 SGHVS, CDR2 FNYEAQ. The CDR3 here is CASSSLQGHYEQYF. DNA for the CDR3: TGTGCCAGCAGCTCATTACAGGGTCACTACGAGCAGTACTTC.

V gene TRBV5-1 combines with J gene TRBJ1-6, with TRBD1 as a possible D gene (6 bases). V lost 0 bases, J lost 4 bases, and 8 bases lay in between. The CDR3 totals 15 residues. Germline V gene sequence: CDR1 SGHRS, CDR2 YFSETQ. The chain's CDR3 is CASSLGTVYNSPLHF. The CDR3 DNA follows: TGCGCCAGCAGCTTGGGGACAGTATATAATTCACCCCTCCACTTT.

Here the CDR3 DNA reads TGTGCCAGCAGCCTCAGGGATCAGCCCCAGCATTTT. Protein: CASSLRDQPQHF. This sequence joins TRBV5-6 and TRBJ1-5; TRBD1 might be the D (5 bases). The CDR3 is 12 residues long. CDR1 is SGHDT and CDR2 is YYEEEE in the germline V gene. Trimming cost V 4 bases and J 5 bases, with 7 bases left between them.

The chain employs TRBV9 and TRBJ1-6; TRBD1 is a possible D gene (5 bases). Trimming left V 3 bases short and J 4 bases short, with 14 bases between. Germline CDR1 and CDR2: SGDLS and YYNGEE. The CDR3 extends over 16 amino acids. The CDR3 DNA reads as TGTGCCAGCAGCGGACAGCCTGATTCATATAATTCACCCCTCCACTTT. This gives the protein CASSGQPDSYNSPLHF. Variable domain in full (rest from reference TRBV9 and TRBJ1-6): DSGVTQTPKHLITATGQRVTLRCSPRSGDLSVYWYQQSLDQGLQFLIQYYNGEERAKGNILERFSAQQFPDLHSELNLSSLELGDSALYFCASSGQPDSYNSPLHFGNGTRLTVT.

The chain carries TRBV18 and TRBJ2-7, with D possibly TRBD2 on 5 matching bases. V was clipped by 2 bases and J by 0 bases, with 8 bases between them. The germline V gene encodes CDR1 KGHSH and CDR2 LQKENI. The CDR3 totals 14 residues. The CDR3 DNA reads as TGTGCCAGCTCACCATCGGGGAGCTCCTACGAGCAGTACTTC. This translates into CASSPSGSSYEQYF.